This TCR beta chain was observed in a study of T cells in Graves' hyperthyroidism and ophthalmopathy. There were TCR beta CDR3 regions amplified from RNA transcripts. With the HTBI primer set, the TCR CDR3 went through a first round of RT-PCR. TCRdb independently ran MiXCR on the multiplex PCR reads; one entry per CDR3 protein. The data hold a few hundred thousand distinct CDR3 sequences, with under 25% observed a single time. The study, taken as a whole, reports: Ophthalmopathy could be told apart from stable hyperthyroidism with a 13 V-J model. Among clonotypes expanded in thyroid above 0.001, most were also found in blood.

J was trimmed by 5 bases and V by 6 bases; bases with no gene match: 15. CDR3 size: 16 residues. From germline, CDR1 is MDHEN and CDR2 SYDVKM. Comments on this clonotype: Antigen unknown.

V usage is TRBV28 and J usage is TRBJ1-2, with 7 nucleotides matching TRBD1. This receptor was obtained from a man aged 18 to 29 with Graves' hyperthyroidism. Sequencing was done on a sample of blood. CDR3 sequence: CASRLLSEGAKYGYTF. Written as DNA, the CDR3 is TGTGCCAGCAGGCTTCTTTCTGAGGGGGCGAAGTATGGCTACACCTTC.